Presented here are 23 T cell receptor beta chains from one specimen sequenced in a study of T cells expressing NK-cell markers. TCRdb reprocessed the 5' RACE reads, with one entry per CDR3 protein and no DNA. Listed are 250,000 to 300,000 distinct CDR3 sequences; approximately 0.41% falls within the top ten. Sequenced material: blood T cells: a sorted CD56 or NKG2C T cell subset, CD4+ or CD8+ T cells, or bulk PBMC T cells (not recorded which). The receptors originated from a man in his late teens or twenties in good health.

The genes are TRBV5-6 and TRBJ2-2; TCRdb lists TRBD1, though no DNA is available to test this call. The CDR3 contains 15 residues. CDR1 and CDR2 (germline): SGHDT, YYEEEE. The CDR3 reads CASSLYRGATGELFF.

The rearrangement links TRBV7-2 to TRBJ1-6; without DNA, the TCRdb call of TRBD1 cannot be checked. The CDR3 runs 15 residues. Germline V gives CDR1 SGHTA, CDR2 FQGNSA. CDR3 residues: CASTGQGAVNSPLHF.

The rearrangement links TRBV29-1 to TRBJ2-5; the D call of TRBD1 rests on TCRdb alone, since no DNA is present to check it. CDR1 and CDR2 from the germline V gene are SQVTM and ANQGSEA. This CDR3 is 14 amino acids long. The CDR3 region is CSGGTGASQETQYF.

The genes are TRBV7-4 and TRBJ2-1. The CDR3 runs 15 residues. Germline V CDR1 and CDR2: SGHVT, SQSDAQ. The CDR3 sequence is CASSSKAVSYNEQFF.

The chain has TRBV20-1 and TRBJ2-1; TCRdb outputs TRBD1, but without DNA this stays unchecked. The CDR3 contains 17 residues. From germline, CDR1 is DFQATT and CDR2 SNEGSKA (reference sequence). Here the CDR3 reads CSARDRRGGVDFNEQFF.

J is TRBJ2-4 and V is TRBV20-1; the D gene TCRdb calls, TRBD1, cannot be checked with no DNA. Germline V gives CDR1 DFQATT, CDR2 SNEGSKA (reference sequence). This CDR3 has 14 amino acids. This chain's CDR3 is CSARLGQAKNIQYF.

The CDR3 is CATAQRLSNQPQHF. This rearrangement joins TRBV15 to TRBJ1-5. This CDR3 is 14 amino acids long. Germline assignment: CDR1 LNHNV and CDR2 YYDKDF (reference sequence).

CDR3 in amino acids: CASSRVETQYF. The chain carries TRBV11-2 and TRBJ2-5. The germline V gene has CDR1 SGHAT and CDR2 FQNNGV. This CDR3 has 11 amino acids.

V gene TRBV5-1 combines with J gene TRBJ2-3; checking the TCRdb D call of TRBD1 is not possible without DNA. There are 16 residues in the CDR3. Germline CDR1 is SGHRS and CDR2 is YFSETQ. The CDR3 region is CASSFGQGADTDTQYF.

The V gene is TRBV30, the J gene TRBJ2-2; TCRdb picks TRBD2, but there is no DNA to check that call. Germline V lookup: CDR1 GTSNPN, CDR2 SVGIG (reference sequence). This CDR3 comprises 16 residues. CDR3 amino acids: CAWSPLAGGYTGELFF.

The chain couples TRBV5-8 to TRBJ2-7. Germline loops: CDR1 SGHTS, CDR2 YDEGEE. This CDR3 comprises 11 residues. CDR3 sequence reads: CASSLEHEQYF. The whole variable domain, filled in from reference TRBV5-8 and TRBJ2-7, reads EAGVTQSPTHLIKTRGQQATLRCSPISGHTSVYWYQQALGLGLQFLLWYDEGEERNRGNFPPRFSGRQFPNYSSELNVNALELEDSALYLCASSLEHEQYFGPGTRLTVT.

This chain links TRBV7-3 with TRBJ2-3. This CDR3 region has 15 residues. Per the germline V gene, CDR1 is SGHTA and CDR2 is FQGTGA. CDR3 in amino acids: CASSLPPEGTDTQYF.

The V gene is TRBV6-1, the J gene TRBJ1-5; TCRdb's D gene call, TRBD1, goes unchecked for lack of DNA. CDR3 length: 14 residues. Germline V lookup: CDR1 MNHNS, CDR2 SASEGT. The CDR3 loop reads CASEDRGRGQPQHF.

The chain carries TRBV15 and TRBJ2-1; absent DNA, TCRdb's TRBD1 call cannot be checked. CDR1 is LNHNV and CDR2 is YYDKDF in the germline V gene (reference sequence). The CDR3 is 15 amino acids. The CDR3 region is CATSRGGTGSGEQFF. Filled out from reference TRBV15 and TRBJ2-1, the complete variable domain reads DAMVIQNPRYQVTQFGKPVTLSCSQTLNHNVMYWYQQKSSQAPKLLFHYYDKDFNNEADTPDNFQSRRPNTSFCFLDIRSPGLGDTAMYLCATSRGGTGSGEQFFGPGTRLTVL.

The chain uses TRBV7-2 and TRBJ1-3; TCRdb names TRBD1, which stays unverified in the absence of DNA. Germline-derived CDR1 and CDR2 are SGHTA and FQGNSA. The CDR3 has 15 residues. The CDR3 here is CASSLWPGSGNTIYF.

The CDR3 sequence: CASTSAGPNTGELFF. This rearrangement joins TRBV19 to TRBJ2-2. This CDR3 is built from 15 residues. Germline CDR1 is LNHDA and CDR2 is SQIVND (reference sequence).

V is TRBV7-2 and J is TRBJ2-7; the D call of TRBD1 rests on TCRdb alone, since no DNA is present to check it. CDR3 length equals 15 residues. Germline CDR1 is SGHTA and CDR2 is FQGNSA. The chain's CDR3 is CASSPVGTESYEQYF.

This chain joins TRBV5-1 and TRBJ2-1; no DNA is available, so the TRBD1 call from TCRdb remains unchecked. The germline CDR1 and CDR2 sequences are SGHRS and YFSETQ. The CDR3 totals 13 residues. This CDR3 is CASSVVAGQEQFF.

This sequence joins TRBV7-6 and TRBJ2-1. The CDR3 extends over 14 amino acids. Per germline, CDR1 SGHVS and CDR2 FNYEAQ. The CDR3 sequence: CASSLGNSYNEQFF.

The J gene is TRBJ2-2, the V gene TRBV24-1. The CDR3 consists of 16 residues. Germline V gene sequence: CDR1 KGHDR, CDR2 SFDVKD. The CDR3 sequence: CATSDSQRTWAGELFF.

The gene calls are TRBV5-6 and TRBJ1-1. Germline loops: CDR1 SGHDT, CDR2 YYEEEE. The CDR3 length is 14 residues. This CDR3 is CASSSDTSRTEAFF.

The V gene is TRBV11-2, the J gene TRBJ2-3; TCRdb reports TRBD2, a call that lacks DNA to check it against. Germline CDR1 SGHAT, CDR2 FQNNGV. CDR3 length: 19 residues. This CDR3 is CASSFQTTRLAGSADTQYF.

The chain joins TRBV12-3 or TRBV12-4 to TRBJ2-7. The CDR3 loop spans 14 amino acids. The CDR3 here is CASSRTGSSYEQYF.